These T cell receptor beta chains were read from a single sample in a study of shared clonotypes between healthy human individuals. Data came from immunoSEQ multiplex PCR; TCRdb stores just in-frame clones and leaves some out. This sample has 470,000 or so clones, with about 78% found just once. Sequencing used PBMCs. These receptors were collected from a woman in her thirties or forties in good health. Some clones in this sample may be carry-over from other donors' samples. The CDR3 runs from the conserved cysteine through the conserved F or W. A D gene is named only where the DNA matches it firmly. Not every row has a clone size; where given, it reads once, few, many or a size class.

J | size | V | D | CDR3 | DNA
TRBJ2-5 | NA | TRBV10-3 | NA | CAIRQTRDQETQYF | TGTGCCATCAGGCAAACCCGGGATCAAGAGACCCAGTACTTC
TRBJ1-4 | NA | TRBV6-5 | NA | CASSYSSLAVEKLFF | TGTGCCAGCAGTTACTCATCCCTAGCGGTAGAGAAACTGTTTTTT
TRBJ1-1 | once | TRBV18 | NA | CASSTTDWNTEAFF | TGTGCCAGCTCAACCACCGACTGGAACACTGAAGCTTTCTTT
TRBJ1-1 | NA | TRBV27 | TRBD1 | CASSIRQGARRAFF | TGTGCCAGCAGTATCCGACAGGGGGCGCGGCGAGCTTTCTTT
TRBJ2-6 | few | TRBV29-1 | NA | CSVAGISGANVLTF | TGCAGCGTGGCAGGGATCTCTGGGGCCAACGTCCTGACTTTC
TRBJ1-4 | NA | TRBV2 | NA | CASSEGGRNEKLFF | TGTGCCAGCAGCGAGGGAGGTCGTAATGAAAAACTGTTTTTT
TRBJ2-7 | NA | TRBV29-1 | NA | CSVVSRGYEQYF | TGCAGCGTCGTATCACGGGGCTACGAGCAGTACTTC
TRBJ2-7 | once | TRBV4-1 | NA | CASSPGPGASYEQYF | TGCGCCAGCAGCCCAGGTCCCGGGGCCTCCTACGAGCAGTACTTC
TRBJ2-5 | NA | TRBV27 | NA | CASSLSIGAETQYF | TGTGCCAGCAGTTTATCTATAGGGGCAGAGACCCAGTACTTC
TRBJ2-3 | NA | TRBV10-3 | NA | CAISDTRTSADTQYF | TGTGCCATCAGTGACACTCGAACGAGCGCAGATACGCAGTATTTT
TRBJ2-2 | NA | TRBV5-1 | NA | CASRPGSLGGELFF | TGCGCCAGCAGACCGGGGTCCCTGGGCGGGGAGCTGTTTTTT
TRBJ1-2 | few | TRBV2 | NA | CASRVRSYGYTF | TGTGCCAGCAGAGTACGGAGCTATGGCTACACCTTC
TRBJ2-6 | NA | TRBV14 | NA | CASSPSGANVLTF | TGTGCCAGCAGCCCCTCTGGGGCCAACGTCCTGACTTTC
TRBJ2-7 | NA | TRBV7-9 | NA | CASGARRASYEQYF | TGTGCCAGCGGGGCGAGGCGCGCCTCCTACGAGCAGTACTTC
TRBJ2-7 | NA | TRBV20-1 | NA | CSARSSYEQYF | TGCAGTGCTAGGAGCTCCTACGAGCAGTACTTC
TRBJ2-1 | NA | TRBV10-1 | TRBD1 | CASSGQGAHVSYNEQFF | TGCGCCAGCAGTGGTCAGGGGGCCCACGTCTCCTACAATGAGCAGTTCTTC
TRBJ2-1 | once | TRBV5-6 | TRBD2 | CASSPFSGGNYNEQFF | TGTGCCAGCAGCCCCTTTAGCGGGGGAAACTACAATGAGCAGTTCTTC
TRBJ2-3 | NA | TRBV19 | NA | CASTPQVSTDTQYF | TGTGCCAGTACGCCTCAAGTTAGCACAGATACGCAGTATTTT
TRBJ2-3 | NA | TRBV2 | TRBD1 | CASRGPGTGGGTDTQYF | TGTGCCAGCAGGGGTCCCGGGACAGGGGGCGGCACAGATACGCAGTATTTT
TRBJ2-7 | NA | TRBV4-2 | NA | CASSQDEGSWYEQYF | TGTGCCAGCAGCCAAGACGAAGGCTCATGGTACGAGCAGTACTTC
TRBJ1-1 | NA | TRBV29-1 | NA | CSVIPGRYEAFF | TGCAGCGTTATACCCGGCCGTTATGAAGCTTTCTTT
TRBJ2-3 | NA | TRBV7-9 | NA | CASSLLNLDTQYF | TGTGCCAGCAGCTTGCTAAATCTAGATACGCAGTATTTT
TRBJ2-5 | few | TRBV28 | NA | CASSFTGALPEQYF | TGTGCCAGCAGTTTCACGGGAGCCCTCCCGGAGCAGTACTTC
TRBJ2-7 | few | TRBV27 | TRBD1 | CASSFNRDSYEQYF | TGTGCCAGCAGTTTTAACCGGGACAGCTACGAGCAGTACTTC
TRBJ2-3 | NA | TRBV29-1 | NA | CSVGSSRASTDTQYF | TGCAGCGTTGGGTCGAGCAGGGCCAGCACAGATACGCAGTATTTT
TRBJ1-5 | NA | TRBV10-2 | TRBD1 | CASSGTGGLQPQHF | TGCGCCAGCAGTGGGACAGGGGGTCTTCAGCCCCAGCATTTT
TRBJ1-5 | once | TRBV27 | TRBD1 | CASSPVGQGDAQPQHF | TGTGCCAGCAGCCCCGTGGGACAGGGGGACGCTCAGCCCCAGCATTTT
TRBJ2-3 | many | TRBV28 | TRBD2 | CASSPGGLAGGRRFRAQYF | TGTGCCAGCAGTCCCGGGGGACTAGCGGGAGGGCGGCGGTTTCGGGCGCAGTATTTT
TRBJ2-3 | many | TRBV11-2 | NA | CASSQGGRAGDTQYF | TGTGCCAGCAGTCAAGGGGGGAGGGCCGGGGATACGCAGTATTTT
TRBJ2-3 | few | TRBV5-1 | TRBD2 | CASSDSGSRGGTQYF | TGCGCCAGCAGCGATAGCGGGAGTCGAGGGGGTACGCAGTATTTT
TRBJ2-2 | few | TRBV11-2 | TRBD2 | CASSFGTSGELFF | TGTGCCAGCAGCTTCGGGACTAGCGGGGAGCTGTTTTTT
TRBJ2-3 | NA | TRBV7-9 | NA | CATWEGAETDTQYF | TGTGCCACCTGGGAGGGGGCTGAGACAGATACGCAGTATTTT
TRBJ1-1 | NA | TRBV18 | TRBD1 | CASSPRGQALMNTEAFF | TGTGCCAGCTCACCCCGCGGACAGGCTTTAATGAACACTGAAGCTTTCTTT
TRBJ2-7 | NA | TRBV30 | TRBD2 | CAWSAVAGRAYEQYF | TGTGCCTGGAGTGCGGTAGCGGGAAGGGCCTACGAGCAGTACTTC
TRBJ2-7 | once | TRBV4-1 | NA | CASSPSGRANEQYF | TGCGCCAGCAGCCCCAGCGGCAGGGCGAACGAGCAGTACTTC